The rows below give T cell receptor beta chains drawn from one sample of a study of T-cell reconstitution after alpha-beta-depleted transplantation in children. MiXCR, applied by TCRdb to the PCR reads, yields one record per CDR3 protein. The sample yields about 400,000 distinct CDR3 sequences, about a fifth seen once. The sequences come from PBMCs from the stem cell graft donor, collected from the stem cell graft. The receptors here all came from a human donor who donated a stem cell graft to a child with acute myeloid leukemia. Each CDR3 is given with its conserved first and last residue. The order of the fields is CDR3 protein, CDR3 DNA, clone size, V gene, J gene, D gene. The D gene is left open where the match is weak. A row's size may be missing; if present it is once, few, many or a size class.

CDR3: CSARGAYGYTF
DNA: TGCAGTGCTAGGGGAGCGTATGGCTACACCTTC
size: many
V: TRBV20-1
J: TRBJ1-2
D: -

CDR3: CASSRDREQYEQYF
DNA: TGTGCCAGCAGCAGAGACAGGGAACAGTACGAGCAGTACTTC
size: few
V: TRBV7-2
J: TRBJ2-7
D: TRBD1

CDR3: CASSVSGSPGNEQFF
DNA: TGTGCCAGCAGTGTGAGCGGGAGTCCCGGCAATGAGCAGTTCTTC
size: many
V: TRBV27
J: TRBJ2-1
D: TRBD2

CDR3: CASSPSRNYEQYF
DNA: TGTGCCAGCAGCCCCAGCAGGAACTACGAGCAGTACTTC
size: -
V: TRBV7-2
J: TRBJ2-7
D: -

CDR3: CASSFDRGGGYGYTF
DNA: TGTGCCAGCAGCTTCGACAGGGGTGGGGGCTATGGCTACACCTTC
size: -
V: TRBV7-2
J: TRBJ1-2
D: TRBD1

CDR3: CASTPWDRDDQPQHF
DNA: TGTGCCAGCACCCCTTGGGATAGGGATGATCAGCCCCAGCATTTT
size: -
V: TRBV6-1
J: TRBJ1-5
D: -

CDR3: CSASQAGRSSYNEQFF
DNA: TGCAGTGCTAGCCAGGCGGGTAGAAGCTCCTACAATGAGCAGTTCTTC
size: many
V: TRBV20-1
J: TRBJ2-1
D: -

CDR3: CASSDRSSSYEQYF
DNA: TGTGCCAGCAGTGATCGGTCTTCGTCCTACGAGCAGTACTTC
size: -
V: TRBV25-1
J: TRBJ2-7
D: -

CDR3: CSADDKDGTYEQYF
DNA: TGCAGTGCCGATGACAAGGACGGAACGTACGAGCAGTACTTC
size: -
V: TRBV20-1
J: TRBJ2-7
D: -

CDR3: CASSRTPGGSGTEAFF
DNA: TGCGCCAGCAGCCGTACACCAGGGGGCTCCGGAACTGAAGCTTTCTTT
size: -
V: TRBV5-1
J: TRBJ1-1
D: TRBD1

CDR3: CASRGGGEQYF
DNA: TGTGCCAGCAGAGGGGGAGGCGAGCAGTACTTC
size: many
V: TRBV25-1
J: TRBJ2-7
D: -